This T cell receptor beta chain was identified in a study of cytomegalovirus exposure and HLA in healthy donors. Trimming cost V 8 bases and J 2 bases; bases outside gene matches: 21. Germline CDR1 MNHEY, CDR2 SMNVEV (reference sequence). This CDR3 is built from 19 residues. PCR involved 60 Vbeta and 13 Jbeta primers. Only in-frame clones appear in the TCRdb table, and some are missing; sequencing was by immunoSEQ multiplex PCR. The table includes about 140,000 clones, 70% to 80% detected once. The rearrangement uses TRBV27 and TRBJ2-5, with 9 bases that match TRBD1. Input material: PBMCs. The receptor's source is a female donor in good health and CMV-seropositive. The CDR3 DNA is TGTGCCAGCGCCGAATGGAGCCTCCGGGACAGGGATTTGCAAGAGACCCAGTACTTC. This translates into CASAEWSLRDRDLQETQYF.